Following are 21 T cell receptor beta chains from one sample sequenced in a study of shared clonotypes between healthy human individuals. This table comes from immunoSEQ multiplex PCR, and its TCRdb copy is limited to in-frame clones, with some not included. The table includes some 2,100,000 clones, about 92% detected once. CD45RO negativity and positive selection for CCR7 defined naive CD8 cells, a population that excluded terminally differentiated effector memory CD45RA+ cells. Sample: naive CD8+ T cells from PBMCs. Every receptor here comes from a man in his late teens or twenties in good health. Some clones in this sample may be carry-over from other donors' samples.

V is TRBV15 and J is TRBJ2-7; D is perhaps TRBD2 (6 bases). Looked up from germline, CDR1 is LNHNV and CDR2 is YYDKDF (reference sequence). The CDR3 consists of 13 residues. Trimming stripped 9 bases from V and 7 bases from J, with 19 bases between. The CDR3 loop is CATLEDYLGEQYF. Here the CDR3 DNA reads TGTGCCACTCTGGAGGACTACCTTGGAGAGCAGTACTTC. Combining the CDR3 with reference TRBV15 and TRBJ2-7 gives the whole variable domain DAMVIQNPRYQVTQFGKPVTLSCSQTLNHNVMYWYQQKSSQAPKLLFHYYDKDFNNEADTPDNFQSRRPNTSFCFLDIRSPGLGDTAMYLCATLEDYLGEQYFGPGTRLTVT.

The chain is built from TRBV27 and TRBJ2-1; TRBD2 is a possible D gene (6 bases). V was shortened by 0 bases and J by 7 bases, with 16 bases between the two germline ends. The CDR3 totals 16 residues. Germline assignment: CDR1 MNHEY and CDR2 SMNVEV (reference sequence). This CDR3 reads CASSLSFSSGENEQFF. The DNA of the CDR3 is TGTGCCAGCAGTTTATCGTTCTCCTCGGGGGAAAATGAGCAGTTCTTC.

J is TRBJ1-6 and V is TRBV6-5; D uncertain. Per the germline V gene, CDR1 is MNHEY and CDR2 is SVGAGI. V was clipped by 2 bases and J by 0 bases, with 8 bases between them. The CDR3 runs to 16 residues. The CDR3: CASSYGESSYNSPLHF. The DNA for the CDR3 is TGTGCCAGCAGTTACGGCGAGAGCTCCTATAATTCACCCCTCCACTTT.

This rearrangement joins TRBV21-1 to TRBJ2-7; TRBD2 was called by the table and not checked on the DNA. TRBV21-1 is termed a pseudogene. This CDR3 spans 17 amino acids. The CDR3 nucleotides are TGTGCCAGCAGCCGAAAGTCCCCCAGCGGCCACCCCTACGAGCAGTACTTC. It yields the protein CASSRKSPSGHPYEQYF.

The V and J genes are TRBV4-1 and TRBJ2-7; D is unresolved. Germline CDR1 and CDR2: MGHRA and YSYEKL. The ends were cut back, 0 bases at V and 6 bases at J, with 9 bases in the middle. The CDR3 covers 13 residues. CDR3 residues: CASSQESWAEQYF. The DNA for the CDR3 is TGCGCCAGCAGCCAAGAAAGCTGGGCCGAGCAGTACTTC.

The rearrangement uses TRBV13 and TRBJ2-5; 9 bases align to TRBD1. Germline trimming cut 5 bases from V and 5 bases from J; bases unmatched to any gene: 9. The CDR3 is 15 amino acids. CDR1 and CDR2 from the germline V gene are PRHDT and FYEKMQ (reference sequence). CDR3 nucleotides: TGTGCCAGCAGCGAAAGGACAGGGGTTTTGGAGACCCAGTACTTC. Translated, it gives CASSERTGVLETQYF. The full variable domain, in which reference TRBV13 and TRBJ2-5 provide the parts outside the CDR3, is AAGVIQSPRHLIKEKRETATLKCYPIPRHDTVYWYQQGPGQDPQFLISFYEKMQSDKGSIPDRFSAQQFSDYHSELNMSSLELGDSALYFCASSERTGVLETQYFGPGTRLLVL.

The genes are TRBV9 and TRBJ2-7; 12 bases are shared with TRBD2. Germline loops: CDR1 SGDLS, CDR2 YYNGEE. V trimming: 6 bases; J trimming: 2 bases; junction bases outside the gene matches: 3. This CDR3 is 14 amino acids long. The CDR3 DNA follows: TGTGCCAGCAACCCTAGCGGGAGGGCCTACGAGCAGTACTTC. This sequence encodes CASNPSGRAYEQYF.

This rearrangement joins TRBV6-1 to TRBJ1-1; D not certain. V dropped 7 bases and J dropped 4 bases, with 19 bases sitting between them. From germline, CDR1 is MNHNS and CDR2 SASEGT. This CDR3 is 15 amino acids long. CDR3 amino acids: CASIGGTLRGTEAFF. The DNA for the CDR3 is TGTGCCAGCATTGGTGGAACCCTGAGAGGCACTGAAGCTTTCTTT.

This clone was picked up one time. CDR3 residues: CASSLTGALETQYF. The CDR3 DNA is TGTGCCAGCAGTCTGACAGGGGCGCTGGAGACCCAGTACTTC. The chain has TRBV27 and TRBJ2-5; 8 nucleotides match TRBD1. The germline V gene encodes CDR1 MNHEY and CDR2 SMNVEV (reference sequence). Trimming removed 5 bases from V and 5 bases from J; junction bases left unmatched: 7. The CDR3 sequence is 14 residues long.

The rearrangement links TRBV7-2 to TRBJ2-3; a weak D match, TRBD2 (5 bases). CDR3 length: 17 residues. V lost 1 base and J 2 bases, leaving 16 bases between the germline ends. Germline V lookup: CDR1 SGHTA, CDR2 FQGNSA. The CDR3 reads CASSLVLAGGPTDTQYF. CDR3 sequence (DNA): TGTGCCAGCAGCTTAGTGCTCGCAGGAGGACCCACAGATACGCAGTATTTT.

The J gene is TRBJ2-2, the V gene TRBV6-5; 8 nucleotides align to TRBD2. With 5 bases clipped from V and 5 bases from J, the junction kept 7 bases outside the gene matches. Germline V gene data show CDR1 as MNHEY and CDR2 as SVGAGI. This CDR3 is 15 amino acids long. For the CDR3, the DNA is TGTGCCAGCAGTCCCGGGGGGGAGGGTACCGGGGAGCTGTTTTTT. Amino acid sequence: CASSPGGEGTGELFF.

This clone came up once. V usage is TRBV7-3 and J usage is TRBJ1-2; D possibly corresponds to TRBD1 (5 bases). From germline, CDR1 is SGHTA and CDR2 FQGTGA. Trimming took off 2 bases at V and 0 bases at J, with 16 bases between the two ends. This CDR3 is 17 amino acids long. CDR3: CASSLLRRGEANYGYTF. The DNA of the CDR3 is TGTGCCAGCAGCTTATTAAGAAGGGGCGAAGCTAACTATGGCTACACCTTC.

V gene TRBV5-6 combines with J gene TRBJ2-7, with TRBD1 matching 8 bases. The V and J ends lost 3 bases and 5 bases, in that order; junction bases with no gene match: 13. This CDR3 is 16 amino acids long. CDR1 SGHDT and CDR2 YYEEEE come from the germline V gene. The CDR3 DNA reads TGTGCCAGCAGCTCCATTACGGGACAGGTCTACCACGAGCAGTACTTC. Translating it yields CASSSITGQVYHEQYF.

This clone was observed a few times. CDR3 residues: CASSLAGKGTEAFF. CDR3 DNA: TGCGCCAGCAGCTTGGCAGGGAAAGGCACTGAAGCTTTCTTT. The rearrangement uses TRBV5-1 and TRBJ1-1, with D tentatively TRBD1 (5 bases). V was clipped by 0 bases and J by 4 bases, with 10 bases between them. The germline V gene encodes CDR1 SGHRS and CDR2 YFSETQ. The CDR3 is 14 amino acids.

CDR3 nucleotide sequence: TGTGCCAGCAGTTTACACTACAACACTGAAGCTTTCTTT. As protein: CASSLHYNTEAFF. V usage is TRBV28 and J usage is TRBJ1-1; D is ambiguous. CDR3 length: 13 residues. The germline V gene encodes CDR1 MDHEN and CDR2 SYDVKM. The V end was cut by 2 bases, the J end by 2 bases, with 6 bases between.

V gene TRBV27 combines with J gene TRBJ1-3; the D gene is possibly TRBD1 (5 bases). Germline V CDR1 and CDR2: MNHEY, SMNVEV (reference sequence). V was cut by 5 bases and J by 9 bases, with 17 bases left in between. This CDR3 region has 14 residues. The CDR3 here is CASSPLPGPSTIYF. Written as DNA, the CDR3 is TGTGCCAGCAGTCCTCTGCCGGGACCAAGCACCATATATTTT.

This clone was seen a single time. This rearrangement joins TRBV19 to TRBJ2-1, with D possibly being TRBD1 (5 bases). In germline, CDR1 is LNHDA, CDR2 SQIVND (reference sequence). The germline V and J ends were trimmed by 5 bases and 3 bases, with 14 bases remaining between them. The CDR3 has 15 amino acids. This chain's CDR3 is CASSARTYFYNEQFF. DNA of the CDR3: TGTGCCAGTAGTGCTCGGACATACTTCTACAATGAGCAGTTCTTC.

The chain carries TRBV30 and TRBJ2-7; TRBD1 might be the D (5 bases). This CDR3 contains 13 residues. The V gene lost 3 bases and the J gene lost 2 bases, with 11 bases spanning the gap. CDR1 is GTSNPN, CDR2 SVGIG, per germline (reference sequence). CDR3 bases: TGTGCCTGGAGGTCACAGGCCACCTACGAGCAGTACTTC. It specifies CAWRSQATYEQYF.

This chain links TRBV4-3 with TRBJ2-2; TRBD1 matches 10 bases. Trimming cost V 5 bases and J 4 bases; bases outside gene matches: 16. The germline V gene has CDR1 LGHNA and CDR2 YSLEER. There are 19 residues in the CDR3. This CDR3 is CASSTRTGGEQMPTGELFF. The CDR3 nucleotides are TGCGCCAGCAGCACACGGACAGGGGGGGAACAAATGCCCACCGGGGAGCTGTTTTTT.

The DNA for the CDR3 is TGTGCCAGCAGTCTCAACGGACAGGGCACCTCCTACGAGCAGTACTTC. The encoded protein is CASSLNGQGTSYEQYF. The V and J genes are TRBV27 and TRBJ2-7; 8 nucleotides line up with TRBD1. Per germline, CDR1 MNHEY and CDR2 SMNVEV (reference sequence). CDR3 size: 16 residues. The ends lost 5 bases at V and 0 bases at J; junction bases unmatched: 9.

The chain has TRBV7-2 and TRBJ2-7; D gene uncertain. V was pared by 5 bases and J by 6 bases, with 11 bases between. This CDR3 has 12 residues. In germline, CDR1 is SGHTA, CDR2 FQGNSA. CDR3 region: CASSPVAGEQYF. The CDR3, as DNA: TGTGCCAGCAGCCCCGTAGCAGGCGAGCAGTACTTC.